The present T cell receptor beta chain was sequenced within a study of T cell clonality in common variable immunodeficiency. Study-wide findings and caveats: Common variable immunodeficiency TCR beta sequences reportedly had fewer deletions and N-nucleotide insertions. What drives increased CVID clonality needs T cell subpopulation sequencing.

This clone was picked up many times. Its antigen remains unknown. The CDR3 end is not reached by the read, which stops 3 residues before it; the germline J gene fills it in. Generated by immunoSEQ multiplex PCR, the TCRdb table keeps only in-frame clones and is missing some. The specimen has 30,000 to 40,000 clones, none found just once. Germline V gene data show CDR1 as DFQATT and CDR2 as SNEGSKA (reference sequence). V lost 6 bases, J lost 5 bases, and 3 bases stayed unmatched. The CDR3 totals 12 residues. The sample was peripheral blood mononuclear cells. The rearrangement joins TRBV20-1 to TRBJ1-1, with 10 bases aligning to TRBD1. The source is a human donor with common variable immunodeficiency. The sequenced part of the CDR3 DNA is TGCAGTGCGAGACAGGGGGCGACTGAA. The encoded protein is CSARQGATE. The entire CDR3 reads CSARQGATEAFF.